This TCR beta chain was sequenced in a study of cytomegalovirus exposure and HLA in healthy donors. The wider study: About 83 million unique TCRs from HLA-typed donors made up an early data release.

Broader study findings: Reported performance of the classifier showed diagnosis of cytomegalovirus status with high specificity and sensitivity. The study carried out a later analysis of TCR beta sequences. It associated approximately 17,000 of them with specific HLA alleles at a false discovery rate of 0.05. More clonal expansion characterized HLA-associated TCR beta chains than equally common others in a later analysis.

This clone was seen a handful of times. Antigen unknown. PCR used 60 Vbeta primers and 13 Jbeta primers. Profiling relied on immunoSEQ multiplex PCR, and the TCRdb table lists in-frame clones only, not all of them. The sample yields 90,000 to 150,000 clones, less than 20% seen once. V shed 6 bases and J 4 bases; nucleotides not matched to a gene: 8. The CDR3 length is 14 residues. The V gene's germline CDR1 is SQVTM and CDR2 ANQGSEA. The chain recombines TRBV29-1 with TRBJ1-3, with 8 bases aligning to TRBD1. Material: PBMCs. The source is a woman aged 18-29 years in good health and CMV-seronegative. The CDR3, as DNA: TGCAGCGTGGCAGGGGGCGCGGGAGGAAACACCATATATTTT. This codes for CSVAGGAGGNTIYF.